One and the same sample provided the 21 T cell receptor beta chains below, sequenced in a study of blood T cell repertoires in COVID-19. TCRdb's copy holds only in-frame clones and misses some; the assay was immunoSEQ multiplex PCR. The data show 40,000 or so clones, with approximately 89% seen just once and over 3.5% held by the top ten. The sequencing sample was made of peripheral blood. The receptors were sampled from a human donor in a cohort sampled during active COVID-19.

This CDR3 reads CASSSSLTGGRSPLHF. The CDR3 DNA reads TGTGCCAGCAGCTCCTCCTTGACAGGGGGCCGTTCACCCCTCCACTTT. J is TRBJ1-6 and V is TRBV7-9, with 10 nucleotides matching TRBD1. The germline gives CDR1 SEHNR, CDR2 FQNEAQ (reference sequence). Trimming cost V 4 bases and J 9 bases; bases outside gene matches: 9. This CDR3 is built from 16 residues. The full variable domain, with the rest looked up from reference TRBV7-9 and TRBJ1-6, is DTGVSQNPRHKITKRGQNVTFRCDPISEHNRLYWYRQTLGQGPEFLTYFQNEAQLEKSRLLSDRFSAERPKGSFSTLEIQRTEQGDSAMYLCASSSSLTGGRSPLHFGNGTRLTVT.

J is TRBJ1-5 and V is TRBV4-1; TRBD1 might be the D (5 bases). The CDR3 loop spans 16 amino acids. V was trimmed by 1 base and J by 1 base, leaving 11 bases between them. Germline V gene data show CDR1 as MGHRA and CDR2 as YSYEKL. CDR3 nucleotide sequence: TGCGCCAGCAGCCAAGCCCTGGGACTAAGCAATCAGCCCCAGCATTTT. Translated: CASSQALGLSNQPQHF.

The chain carries TRBV5-6 and TRBJ1-2; 8 bases align to TRBD1. J gave up 4 bases and V 5 bases, and 10 bases lay outside the gene matches. The CDR3 contains 15 residues. Germline assignment: CDR1 SGHDT and CDR2 YYEEEE. This CDR3 reads CASRPGQGGFYGYTF. The CDR3 region has the DNA TGTGCCAGCAGGCCTGGACAGGGAGGGTTCTATGGCTACACCTTC.

V and J are TRBV4-3 and TRBJ1-2; D remains ambiguous. Germline V gene lookup returns CDR1 LGHNA and CDR2 YSLEER. This CDR3 spans 15 amino acids. Trimming pared 0 bases from V and 0 bases from J, leaving 8 bases between. The CDR3 loop is CASSQDAGPNYGYTF. The CDR3 bases are TGCGCCAGCAGCCAAGATGCAGGTCCTAACTATGGCTACACCTTC.

The V call is TRBV7-7, the J call TRBJ2-5; 7 nucleotides line up with TRBD1. Trimming took 4 bases from V and 5 from J; bases not matched to a gene: 13. Germline CDR1 and CDR2: SSHAT and FNYEAQ (reference sequence). This CDR3 has 16 residues. The CDR3 reads CASSSGRMIRGETQYF. In DNA form, the CDR3 reads TGTGCCAGCAGCTCGGGCCGAATGATCAGGGGGGAGACCCAGTACTTC.

V and J are TRBV4-2 and TRBJ2-3; D may be TRBD2 (7 bases). V lost 2 bases to trimming and J lost 4 bases, with 19 bases between them. In germline, CDR1 is LGHNA, CDR2 YNFKEQ. CDR3 size: 17 residues. The chain's CDR3 is CASSQLRSGGGADTQYF. The CDR3 nucleotides are TGTGCCAGCAGCCAACTTAGATCGGGGGGCGGGGCAGATACGCAGTATTTT.

The CDR3 DNA sequence: TGTGCCAGCAGCCCTGTAGGGACAGGGGGTTACAATGAGCAGTTCTTC. This translates into CASSPVGTGGYNEQFF. This chain links TRBV7-2 with TRBJ2-1; 11 bases are shared with TRBD1. CDR3 length: 16 amino acids. Germline CDR1 is SGHTA and CDR2 is FQGNSA. V gave up 5 bases and J gave up 4 bases; unmatched junction bases: 7.

Only a few counts were recorded for this clone. This chain connects TRBV18 to TRBJ2-1; 15 bases are shared with TRBD2. With 3 bases clipped from V and 2 bases from J, the junction kept 17 bases outside the gene matches. CDR3 size: 22 residues. The germline gives CDR1 KGHSH, CDR2 LQKENI. The CDR3 spells CASSPIWGEGLAGGYPYNEQFF. DNA for the CDR3: TGTGCCAGCTCACCCATATGGGGAGAGGGACTAGCGGGGGGATACCCCTACAATGAGCAGTTCTTC.

The gene calls are TRBV7-2 and TRBJ1-5; D is unresolved. The germline CDR1 and CDR2 sequences are SGHTA and FQGNSA. There are 13 residues in the CDR3. V was pared by 9 bases and J by 7 bases, with 16 bases between. CDR3 sequence (DNA): TGTGCCAGTAATTTAGGAGGGTACCAGCCCCAGCATTTT. Its translation: CASNLGGYQPQHF.

The gene calls are TRBV28 and TRBJ1-2; D gene uncertain. The CDR3 consists of 12 residues. The germline V and J ends were trimmed by 4 bases and 5 bases, with 8 bases remaining between them. The V gene's germline CDR1 is MDHEN and CDR2 SYDVKM. CDR3 in DNA: TGTGCCAGCAGTTCTGAACTATATGGCTACACCTTC. Its protein product is CASSSELYGYTF.

This chain links TRBV7-9 with TRBJ1-1; tentatively, D is TRBD1 (5 bases). Germline V gene lookup returns CDR1 SEHNR and CDR2 FQNEAQ (reference sequence). Between the trimmed V and J ends, which lost 8 bases and 8 bases, there was a span of 18 bases. The CDR3 contains 13 residues. As DNA, the CDR3 is TGTGCCAGCCTTCAGGGTCAGCTATTAGAAGCTTTCTTT. This sequence encodes CASLQGQLLEAFF.

The count of this clone is one. The chain is built from TRBV7-6 and TRBJ1-5, with 8 bases identical to TRBD1. The J segment lost 7 bases and the V segment lost 5 bases, leaving 13 bases of the junction unmatched. From germline, CDR1 is SGHVS and CDR2 FNYEAQ. This CDR3 has 16 amino acids. The CDR3 loop reads CASSPIDRGYGQPQHF. Here the CDR3 DNA reads TGTGCCAGCAGCCCTATAGACAGGGGATACGGGCAGCCCCAGCATTTT.

V usage is TRBV6-7 and J usage is TRBJ1-1; D is unresolved. TRBV6-7 qualifies as an ORF whose function is uncertain. V lost 4 bases and J lost 5, with 8 bases in between. CDR3 length equals 12 residues. CDR3 DNA sequence: TGTGCCAGCAGTTTTAATCCGACTGAAGCTTTCTTT. Encoded protein: CASSFNPTEAFF.

The V gene is TRBV6-5, the J gene TRBJ2-1, with 11 nucleotides matching TRBD1. The CDR3 sequence is 14 residues long. Germline values: CDR1 MNHEY, CDR2 SVGAGI. V trimming: 6 bases; J trimming: 7 bases; junction bases outside the gene matches: 5. The CDR3 protein is CASRDRGRWNEQFF. As DNA, the CDR3 is TGTGCCAGCAGGGACAGGGGGCGTTGGAATGAGCAGTTCTTC.

V is TRBV10-3 and J is TRBJ2-3; 8 nucleotides line up with TRBD2. The CDR3 spans 15 residues. Per the germline V gene, CDR1 is ENHRY and CDR2 is SYGVKD. V trimming: 3 bases; J trimming: 4 bases; junction bases outside the gene matches: 6. Here the CDR3 DNA reads TGTGCCATCAGTGATTCTCGGGGGGGTTCAGATACGCAGTATTTT. Residues: CAISDSRGGSDTQYF.

The chain has TRBV29-1 and TRBJ1-1; D uncertain. CDR1 is SQVTM and CDR2 is ANQGSEA in the germline V gene. The CDR3 extends over 14 amino acids. V was shortened by 4 bases and J by 3 bases, with 15 bases between the two germline ends. The CDR3 sequence is CSVVVLGRHTEAFF. The CDR3 nucleotides read TGCAGCGTTGTGGTTTTAGGGAGACACACTGAAGCTTTCTTT.

Details on this clone: Different DNA sequences within this sample yield the same CDR3. Written as DNA, the CDR3 is TGCGCCAGCAGCCATGGAGGTTCGAATGAGCAGTTCTTC. Translating gives CASSHGGSNEQFF. The genes are TRBV4-1 and TRBJ2-1; D might be TRBD2 (5 bases). The CDR3 spans 13 residues. In germline, CDR1 is MGHRA, CDR2 YSYEKL. The V and J ends lost 3 bases and 7 bases respectively, with 10 bases between them.

The chain couples TRBV25-1 to TRBJ2-5, with D possibly TRBD1 on 5 matching bases. The CDR3 totals 16 residues. Germline assignment: CDR1 MGHDK and CDR2 SYGVNS. V dropped 3 bases and J dropped 4 bases, with 18 bases sitting between them. CDR3 in amino acids: CASSEHNVGVSETQYF. CDR3 DNA sequence: TGTGCCAGCAGTGAGCACAACGTAGGGGTTTCAGAGACCCAGTACTTC. The complete variable domain, with remaining parts taken from reference TRBV25-1 and TRBJ2-5, reads EADIYQTPRYLVIGTGKKITLECSQTMGHDKMYWYQQDPGMELHLIHYSYGVNSTEKGDLSSESTVSRIRTEHFPLTLESARPSHTSQYLCASSEHNVGVSETQYFGPGTRLLVL.

The DNA for the CDR3 is TGTGCCAGTAAGACCACAGGGGATGGGTGGGAAGCTTTCTTT. The encoded protein is CASKTTGDGWEAFF. The rearrangement links TRBV6-6 to TRBJ1-1; TRBD1 matches at 7 bases. The CDR3 is made up of 14 amino acids. CDR1 and CDR2 (germline): MNHNY, SVGAGI (reference sequence). Trimming cost V 9 bases and J 8 bases; bases outside gene matches: 15.

J is TRBJ1-1 and V is TRBV9; D gene ambiguous. V lost 0 bases and J 0 bases, leaving 9 bases between the germline ends. The length of the CDR3 is 15 residues. CDR1 and CDR2 from the germline V gene are SGDLS and YYNGEE. For the CDR3, the DNA is TGTGCCAGCAGCGTAGTAGCGGAGATGAACACTGAAGCTTTCTTT. Protein product: CASSVVAEMNTEAFF.

This chain uses TRBV20-1 with TRBJ1-1, with 8 bases matching TRBD1. CDR1 DFQATT and CDR2 SNEGSKA come from the germline V gene (reference sequence). The trim removed 3 bases at V and 6 bases at J, leaving 0 bases unmatched. The CDR3 is made up of 11 amino acids. This chain's CDR3 is CSARTGAEAFF. The CDR3 DNA is TGCAGTGCTAGGACAGGGGCTGAAGCTTTCTTT.